This TCR beta chain was captured in a study of cytomegalovirus exposure and HLA in healthy donors (dated by TCRdb to between 2016 and 2019). Regarding the research as a whole: According to an earlier analysis of 587 of the donors, about 179 million T cells yielded roughly 110 million unique TCR beta sequences and around 280 Gb of sequence data. In addition to the first cohort of about 650 subjects, a separate validation cohort of 130 or so different subjects was used. HLA typing covered class I and class II loci at four-digit resolution. Rather than drawing on any new phenotypic data, the later analysis identified candidate immune exposures from TCR beta sequences and the way those sequences occurred across donors. Among the roughly 400 genotyped donors, about 85% belonged to the genetic ancestry cluster associated with self-reported Caucasian donors. A handful of DR-DQ haplotypes were handled as single units for association and clustering because linkage in the cohort was strong. The number of typed donors differed by locus: roughly 629-640 for A, B, C, DRB1 and DQB1; 500 to 550 for DQA1; fewer than 610 for DPA1; and approximately 450 for DPB1. To predict cytomegalovirus infection status, the study combined high-throughput TCR immunosequencing, statistical association of individual TCRs with disease status, and machine learning. Donor age, sex, ethnicity and CMV serostatus were collected together with the repertoire data. In a later genetic analysis, genome-wide SNP genotypes for 398 of the 666 donors were used, and that subset was treated as a discovery cohort. To decide whether each TCR beta V gene segment behaved as functional or pseudogenic, an earlier analysis of some 570 of the donors relied on high-throughput TCR beta sequencing. The study was designed to test whether signatures of past pathogen exposure could be identified by cataloging public T cell receptors. All discovery cohort repertoires had been generated using a single sequencing platform. The T cell repertoires of roughly 660 subjects were profiled by immunosequencing and related to cytomegalovirus serostatus. Among 300 to 500 genotyped donors of the cohort, an average of around 250,000 unique TCR beta nucleotide sequences was sequenced per donor, of which about 19% were non-productive. An early release that covered fewer than 800 HLA-typed donors contained approximately 300 gigabases of sequencing data and tens of millions of unique TCR sequences. A later analysis re-examined previously published TCR beta repertoires from more than 550 donors and added high-resolution HLA genotyping to investigate patterns of TCR occurrence.

Library construction relied on the immunoSEQ multiplex PCR assay. For the multiplex PCR, a mixture combining 60 forward primers for TCR Vbeta segments and 13 reverse primers for TCR Jbeta segments was used. A multiplex PCR assay on genomic DNA amplified the CDR3 region of rearranged TCR beta genes. The Illumina HiSeq System was used to sequence the amplified TCR beta libraries as 87-base-pair reads. The authors' analysis ran thus. A later analysis tallied roughly 80 million unique TCR beta chains across the 666 repertoires, and around 9.9 million of those chains were shared by two or more donors. Raw reads were error-corrected and collapsed into unique sequences with a nearest-neighbor algorithm that merged closely related sequences to remove PCR and sequencing errors. Alignment of CDR3 sequences to IMGT reference sequences was used to assign V, D and J gene segments. For a sequence to be retained, a match of at least six nucleotides to both a V gene segment and a J gene segment was required. Rearrangements were classified as productive when the CDR3 lacked stop codons and remained in frame with V and J, and all other rearrangements were classified as non-productive. Following IMGT convention, CDR3 was defined as the stretch from the second conserved V-encoded cysteine up to the conserved J-encoded phenylalanine. The earlier analysis of some 600 of the donors excluded sequences that lacked an unambiguous match to a single V gene segment. In an earlier analysis of around 590 of the donors, a V segment was called functional when productive rearrangements were above 56.7%, and segregating when the standard deviation between donors exceeded 5%. A statistical classification framework was developed to diagnose cytomegalovirus status using the catalog of TCR beta chain sequences. In a later analysis, V and J genes were assigned by comparing TCR nucleotide sequences against IMGT/GENE-DB human TR gene sequences. A later analysis assigned CDR3 sequences and most-parsimonious VDJ recombination scenarios with the TCRdist pipeline. A later analysis defined each TCR beta chain by its CDR3 amino acid sequence plus V-gene family, and excluded reads lacking a unique V-gene family. A later analysis removed roughly 590 highly shared, low-generation-probability nucleotide sequences to deal with suspected cross-contamination and a sequencing artifact. In a later analysis, a clonal expansion index was calculated for each public chain from normalized within-repertoire ranks of inferred template counts. In a later analysis, generation probabilities were computed using a VDJ recombination model fitted to out-of-frame rearrangements, and the results were checked against IGoR. In a later analysis, TCR-TCR, TCR-HLA and TCR-CMV co-occurrence was scored with hypergeometric tests, and a repertoire-size bias correction was applied to TCR pairs. False discovery rates were estimated in a later analysis by permuting HLA or CMV assignments 20 times. In a later analysis, co-occurring TCRs were grouped with DBSCAN, and TCRdist sequence similarity was added when clustering was performed within HLA-allele-positive subsets. For co-occurrence clustering, repertoires with fewer than 30,000 or more than 120,000 public chains were excluded, along with roughly 5 repertoires with anomalous nucleotide sharing. TCRdb retrieved this table from immuneACCESS and kept in-frame rearrangements only. Not all clones are present; in checked studies, unresolved V genes account for under half, and no reason is known for the remainder. D and trimming come from the DNA, and the V and J calls and clone size come from that table. The sample data list about 61,000 clones, and over 70% of these were observed just once. Approximately 50% of the sample belongs to the ten largest clones.

In this sample, this clone turned up once. No antigen is known for it. It has no much larger one-base neighbor in the sample; base qualities were not kept. Paper-wide results and their limitations: Some IMGT-functional V segments, including TRBV6-2 and TRBV6-3, could not be told apart with the 87-base-pair reads, so those segments were excluded. The study gave a list of under 200 TCR beta chains associated with cytomegalovirus. This cohort had only TCR beta chains sequenced, and the lack of alpha or paired-chain data limited which features could be detected. A further reported finding was that TCR beta sequences accurately predicted the HLA-A and HLA-B alleles for most subjects in the first cohort. A later analysis reported that several top co-occurrence clusters appeared linked to parvovirus B19, influenza, CMV and Epstein-Barr virus. Three of the identified cytomegalovirus-associated TCR beta chains were confirmed in vitro to be specific for cytomegalovirus antigens. Because HLA typing was missing for some donors at each locus, association tests included only the typed subset. The authors suggested that the approach could potentially be generalized to other disease states and immunological phenotypes. Linkage disequilibrium might explain the correlated functional status among segregating V segments, but an unknown experimental factor could not be ruled out. The presence/absence analyses assumed that sequencing depth was roughly uniform across donors, and that assumption may not be true. According to a later genetic analysis, donors in an Asian-associated ancestry cluster had fewer N-insertions in productive TCRs than the approximately 630-donor mean. According to a later analysis, TCR association rates differed among HLA loci, with DRB1 alleles showing the most associated TCRs and HLA-C alleles showing the fewest. According to a later analysis, most CMV-associated TCR beta chains appeared to be HLA-restricted, and the HLA associations seemed to be driven largely by CMV exposure. A group of highly shared sequence variants was considered likely to be a technical artifact of the sequencing pipeline. Most TCR sequences were seen in very few donors, while some public TCRs were found in many individuals. In an earlier analysis of about 540 of the donors, most TCR beta V segments were observed in productive rearrangements about 87% or about 30% of the time, broadly matching IMGT annotations. Specific HLA alleles were associated with 15,000 to 20,000 TCR beta sequences at a false discovery rate of 0.05 in a later analysis. V-gene and J-gene trimming of TCR beta chains was associated with a missense DCLRE1C variant in a later genetic analysis, and the association was replicated in an independent cohort. For the cohort, immune exposure information was limited to CMV serostatus. Because counts were too low, seventeen rarely observed V segments, including chromosome 9 orphons, were left out of the earlier analysis of a few hundred of the donors. Compared with equally common non-associated chains, HLA-associated TCR beta chains in a later analysis were more clonally expanded and had lower generation probabilities. When HLA alleles, especially DR and DQ, strongly co-occurred, TCR associations were difficult to assign to individual alleles. The classifier was reported to diagnose cytomegalovirus status with high specificity and sensitivity in both the original cohort and the validation cohort.

Ends trimmed: V by 10 bases, J by 7 bases; bases unmatched to a gene: 18. The CDR3 sequence holds 15 residues, the cysteine and phenylalanine included. Kept here is only the CDR3 DNA, which spans 45 bases and is read in frame from base 1. As encoded in the germline V gene (reference sequence), CDR1 is MNHNY while CDR2 is SVGAGI. In total, approximately 610 healthy bone marrow donors made up the cohort. At the time of sampling, every cohort member was nominally healthy, though immune exposures that went unrecorded were likely present. The donor was CMV seropositive and was included in the group of 250 to 350 seropositive cohort members. Each donor provided a peripheral blood sample, and peripheral blood mononuclear cells were used for TCR beta sequencing. The Qiagen DNeasy Blood Extraction Kit was used to extract genomic DNA from the blood cell samples.

The sequence links TRBV6-6 to TRBJ1-1, with 7 central nucleotides matching TRBD1. The source is a man aged 45-65 years in good health and CMV-seropositive. Sequencing used PBMCs. The CDR3 here reads CATARGEGAVGEAFF. The nucleotide sequence reads TGTGCCACCGCCCGGGGAGAGGGGGCGGTTGGTGAAGCTTTCTTT.